This T cell receptor (beta chain) came from a study of cytomegalovirus exposure and HLA in healthy donors. Broader study findings: Analyses of presence/absence relied on an assumption of roughly uniform sequencing depth across donors. Per published reports, the classifier diagnosed cytomegalovirus status with high specificity and sensitivity. Per a prior analysis, the majority of TCR beta V segments were productive roughly 90% or roughly 30% of the time.

On this clone: Its matching antigen is unknown.

The PCR had 60 Vbeta and 13 Jbeta primers. Assay: immunoSEQ multiplex PCR; the TCRdb copy retains only in-frame clones and omits some. The sample has about 130,000 clones; just under 75% are singletons. The CDR3 is made up of 17 amino acids. Trimming cost V 4 bases and J 2 bases, with 19 bases left between them. Germline V CDR1 and CDR2: SGHTS, YDEGEE. Material for sequencing was PBMCs. The rearrangement links TRBV5-8 to TRBJ1-3; D uncertain. The sequence derives from a man aged 35 to 55 in good health and CMV-seropositive. CDR3 protein: CASSPGGRISTGNTIYF. The DNA for the CDR3 is TGTGCCAGCAGCCCCGGAGGACGGATCTCCACTGGAAACACCATATATTTT.